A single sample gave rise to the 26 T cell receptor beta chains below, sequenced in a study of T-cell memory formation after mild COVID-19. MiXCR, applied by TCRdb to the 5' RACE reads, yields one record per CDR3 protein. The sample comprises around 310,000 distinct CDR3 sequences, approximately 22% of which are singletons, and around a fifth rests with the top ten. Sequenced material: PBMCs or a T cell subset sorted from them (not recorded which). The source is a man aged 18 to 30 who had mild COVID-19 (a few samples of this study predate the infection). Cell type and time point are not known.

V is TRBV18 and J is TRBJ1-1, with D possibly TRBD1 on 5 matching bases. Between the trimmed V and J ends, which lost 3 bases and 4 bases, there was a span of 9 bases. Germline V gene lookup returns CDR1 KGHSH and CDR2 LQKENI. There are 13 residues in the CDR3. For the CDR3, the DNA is TGTGCCAGCTCACCGAGTGACAGCACTGAAGCTTTCTTT. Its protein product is CASSPSDSTEAFF.

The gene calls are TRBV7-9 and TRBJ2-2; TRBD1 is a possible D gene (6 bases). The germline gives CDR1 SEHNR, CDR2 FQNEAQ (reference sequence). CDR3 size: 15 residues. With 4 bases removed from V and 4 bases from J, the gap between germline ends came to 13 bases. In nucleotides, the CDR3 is TGTGCCAGCAGCTCGACCACAGGGCCCACCGGGGAGCTGTTTTTT. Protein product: CASSSTTGPTGELFF.

This CDR3 reads CASSRTGQGRTEAFF. CDR3 in DNA: TGTGCCAGCAGCCGAACGGGACAGGGGCGGACTGAAGCTTTCTTT. This rearrangement joins TRBV4-2 to TRBJ1-1, with 10 bases lining up with TRBD1. The CDR3 spans 15 residues. Germline assignment: CDR1 LGHNA and CDR2 YNFKEQ. V was clipped by 4 bases and J by 5 bases; unmatched bases: 7.

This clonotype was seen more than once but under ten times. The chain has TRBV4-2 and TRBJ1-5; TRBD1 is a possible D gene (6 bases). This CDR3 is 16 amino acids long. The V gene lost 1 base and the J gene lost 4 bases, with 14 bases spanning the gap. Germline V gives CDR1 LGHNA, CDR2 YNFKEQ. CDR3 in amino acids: CASSQGLGQSNQPQHF. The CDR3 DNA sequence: TGTGCCAGCAGCCAAGGACTAGGACAGTCAAATCAGCCCCAGCATTTT.

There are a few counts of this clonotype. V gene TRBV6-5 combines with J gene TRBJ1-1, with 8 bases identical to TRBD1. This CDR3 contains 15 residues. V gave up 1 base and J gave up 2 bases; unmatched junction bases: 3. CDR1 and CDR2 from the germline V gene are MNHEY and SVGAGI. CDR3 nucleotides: TGTGCCAGCAGTTACTACGGACAGGGTAACACTGAAGCTTTCTTT. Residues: CASSYYGQGNTEAFF.

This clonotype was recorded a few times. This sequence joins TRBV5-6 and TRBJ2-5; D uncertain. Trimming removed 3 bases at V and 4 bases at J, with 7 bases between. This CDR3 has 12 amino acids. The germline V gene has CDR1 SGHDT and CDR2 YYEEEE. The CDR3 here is CASSSAPETQYF. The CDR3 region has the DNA TGTGCCAGCAGCTCGGCCCCAGAGACCCAGTACTTC.

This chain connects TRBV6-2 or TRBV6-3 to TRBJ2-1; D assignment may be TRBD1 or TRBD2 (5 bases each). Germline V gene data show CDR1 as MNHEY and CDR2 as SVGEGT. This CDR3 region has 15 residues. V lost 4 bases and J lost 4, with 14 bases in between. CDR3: CASSSGTVEYNEQFF. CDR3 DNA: TGTGCCAGCAGTTCGGGGACGGTGGAATACAATGAGCAGTTCTTC.

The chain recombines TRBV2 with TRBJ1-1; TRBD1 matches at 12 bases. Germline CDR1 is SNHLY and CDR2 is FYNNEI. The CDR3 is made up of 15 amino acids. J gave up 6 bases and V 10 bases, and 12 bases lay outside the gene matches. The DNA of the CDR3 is TGTGCCAAGCTTCTCCGGGACAGGGGGCTATCTGAAGCTTTCTTT. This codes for CAKLLRDRGLSEAFF.

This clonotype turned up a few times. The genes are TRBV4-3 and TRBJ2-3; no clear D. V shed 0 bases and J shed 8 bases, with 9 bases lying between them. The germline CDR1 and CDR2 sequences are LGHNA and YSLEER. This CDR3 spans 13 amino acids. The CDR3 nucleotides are TGCGCCAGCAGCCAAGATCGCCCAGTTACGCAGTATTTT. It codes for CASSQDRPVTQYF.

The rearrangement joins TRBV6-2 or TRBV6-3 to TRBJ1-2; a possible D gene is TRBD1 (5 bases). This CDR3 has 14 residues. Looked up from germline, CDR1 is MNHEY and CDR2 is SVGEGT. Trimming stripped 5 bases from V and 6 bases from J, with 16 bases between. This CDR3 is CASSDRREFDGYTF. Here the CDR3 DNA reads TGTGCCAGCAGTGACAGACGAGAATTCGATGGCTACACCTTC.

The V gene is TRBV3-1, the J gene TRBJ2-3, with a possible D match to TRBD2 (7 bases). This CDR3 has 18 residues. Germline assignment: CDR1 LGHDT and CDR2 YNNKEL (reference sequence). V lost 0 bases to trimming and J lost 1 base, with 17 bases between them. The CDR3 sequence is CASSQERWWGGGTDTQYF. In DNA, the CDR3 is TGTGCCAGCAGCCAAGAACGTTGGTGGGGGGGCGGCACAGATACGCAGTATTTT.

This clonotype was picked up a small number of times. The CDR3 spells CSASPQYQPQHF. The CDR3 coding sequence is TGCAGTGCTAGCCCGCAATATCAGCCCCAGCATTTT. The chain employs TRBV20-1 and TRBJ1-5; no clear D gene. V dropped 3 bases and J dropped 5 bases, with 8 bases sitting between them. Germline CDR1 reads DFQATT; CDR2 reads SNEGSKA (reference sequence). The CDR3 contains 12 residues.

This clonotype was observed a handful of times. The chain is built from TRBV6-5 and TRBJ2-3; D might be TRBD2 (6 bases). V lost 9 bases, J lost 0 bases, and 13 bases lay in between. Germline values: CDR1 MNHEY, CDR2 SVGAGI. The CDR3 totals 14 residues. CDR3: CASQSGRSTDTQYF. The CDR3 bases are TGTGCCAGTCAGAGCGGGCGAAGCACAGATACGCAGTATTTT.

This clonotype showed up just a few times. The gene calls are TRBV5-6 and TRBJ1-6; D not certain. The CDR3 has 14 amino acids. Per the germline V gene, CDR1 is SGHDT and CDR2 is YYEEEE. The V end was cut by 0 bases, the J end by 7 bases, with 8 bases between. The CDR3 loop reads CASSLGRTNSPLHF. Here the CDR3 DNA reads TGTGCCAGCAGCTTGGGCAGGACGAATTCACCCCTCCACTTT.

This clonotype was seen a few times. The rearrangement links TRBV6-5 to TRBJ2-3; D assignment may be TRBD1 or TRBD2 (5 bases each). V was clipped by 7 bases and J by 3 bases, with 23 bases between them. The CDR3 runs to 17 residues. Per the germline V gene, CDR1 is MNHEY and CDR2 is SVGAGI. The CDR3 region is CASTPRRGTEPTDTQYF. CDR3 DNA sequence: TGTGCCAGCACCCCACGTCGGGGCACAGAGCCTACAGATACGCAGTATTTT.

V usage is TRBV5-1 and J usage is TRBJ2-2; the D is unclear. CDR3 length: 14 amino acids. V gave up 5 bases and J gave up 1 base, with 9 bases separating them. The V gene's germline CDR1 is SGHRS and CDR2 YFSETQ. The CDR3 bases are TGCGCCAGCAGGGGATCTGGGAACACCGGGGAGCTGTTTTTT. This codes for CASRGSGNTGELFF. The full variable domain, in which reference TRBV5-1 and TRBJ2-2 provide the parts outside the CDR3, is KAGVTQTPRYLIKTRGQQVTLSCSPISGHRSVSWYQQTPGQGLQFLFEYFSETQRNKGNFPGRFSGRQFSNSRSEMNVSTLELGDSALYLCASRGSGNTGELFFGEGSRLTVL.

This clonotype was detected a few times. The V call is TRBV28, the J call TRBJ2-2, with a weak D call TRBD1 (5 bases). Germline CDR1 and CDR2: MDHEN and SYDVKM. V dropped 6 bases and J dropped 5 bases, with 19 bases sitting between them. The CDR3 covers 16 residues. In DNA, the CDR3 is TGTGCCAGCAGCTACGTTGACCAGACAGAGACCGGGGAGCTGTTTTTT. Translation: CASSYVDQTETGELFF.

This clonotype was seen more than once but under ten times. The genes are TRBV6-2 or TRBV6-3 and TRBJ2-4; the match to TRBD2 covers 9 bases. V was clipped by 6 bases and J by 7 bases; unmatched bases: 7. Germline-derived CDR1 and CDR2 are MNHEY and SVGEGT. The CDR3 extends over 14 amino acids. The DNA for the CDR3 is TGTGCCAGCAGGCCGGGACTAGCCTTCAACATTCAGTACTTC. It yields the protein CASRPGLAFNIQYF.

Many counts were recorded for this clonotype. DNA of the CDR3: TGTGCCAGCAGCCAGCAGGACCCATATAATTCACCCCTCCACTTT. Its protein is CASSQQDPYNSPLHF. The genes are TRBV4-2 and TRBJ1-6; D is unresolved. Germline lookup yields CDR1 LGHNA and CDR2 YNFKEQ. The CDR3 covers 15 residues. V was cut by 3 bases and J by 4 bases, with 10 bases left in between.

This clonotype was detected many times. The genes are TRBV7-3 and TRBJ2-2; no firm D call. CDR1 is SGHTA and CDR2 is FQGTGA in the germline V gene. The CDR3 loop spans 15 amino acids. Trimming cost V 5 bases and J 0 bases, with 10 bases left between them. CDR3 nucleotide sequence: TGTGCCAGCAGCCCCAGGACCGCGAACACCGGGGAGCTGTTTTTT. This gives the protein CASSPRTANTGELFF.

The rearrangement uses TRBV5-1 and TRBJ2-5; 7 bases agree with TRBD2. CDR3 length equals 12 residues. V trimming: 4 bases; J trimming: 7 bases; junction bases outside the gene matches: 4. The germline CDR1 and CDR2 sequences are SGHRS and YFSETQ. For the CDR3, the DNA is TGCGCCAGCAGCGAGGAGCGGGGGACCCAGTACTTC. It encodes CASSEERGTQYF.

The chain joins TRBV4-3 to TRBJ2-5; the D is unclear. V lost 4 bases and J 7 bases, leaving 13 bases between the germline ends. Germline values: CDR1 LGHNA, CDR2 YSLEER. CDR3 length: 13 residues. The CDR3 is CASSPTTTGTQYF. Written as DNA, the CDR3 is TGCGCCAGCAGCCCGACAACGACGGGGACCCAGTACTTC.

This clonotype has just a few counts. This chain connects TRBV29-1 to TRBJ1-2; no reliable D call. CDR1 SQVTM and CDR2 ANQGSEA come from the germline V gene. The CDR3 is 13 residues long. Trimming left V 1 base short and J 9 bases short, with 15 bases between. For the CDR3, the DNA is TGCAGCGTTGAAGGGGAGGGTCCTGGACGCTACACCTTC. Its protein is CSVEGEGPGRYTF.

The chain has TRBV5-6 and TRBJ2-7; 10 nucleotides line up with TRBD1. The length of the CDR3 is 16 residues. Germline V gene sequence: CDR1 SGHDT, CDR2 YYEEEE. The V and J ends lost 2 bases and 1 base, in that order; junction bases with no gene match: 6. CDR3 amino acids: CASSFLRDRGSYEQYV. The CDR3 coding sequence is TGTGCCAGCAGCTTCCTCCGGGACAGGGGTTCCTACGAGCAGTACGTC.

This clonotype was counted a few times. The CDR3 DNA reads as TGTGCCACCAGCAGAGGGACAGGGGCTAGGATTTCACCCCTCCACTTT. Its protein is CATSRGTGARISPLHF. The chain joins TRBV15 to TRBJ1-6; 9 positions agree with TRBD1. Trimming cost V 1 base and J 9 bases; bases outside gene matches: 7. Germline values: CDR1 LNHNV, CDR2 YYDKDF (reference sequence). The CDR3 spans 16 residues.

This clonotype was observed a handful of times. Here the CDR3 reads CASSHTGNANTGELFF. The DNA for the CDR3 is TGCGCCAGCAGCCACACTGGAAACGCGAACACCGGGGAGCTGTTTTTT. This chain uses TRBV4-3 with TRBJ2-2, with D uncertain. Trimming left V 3 bases short and J 0 bases short, with 11 bases between. CDR3 length equals 16 residues. Germline V gene sequence: CDR1 LGHNA, CDR2 YSLEER.